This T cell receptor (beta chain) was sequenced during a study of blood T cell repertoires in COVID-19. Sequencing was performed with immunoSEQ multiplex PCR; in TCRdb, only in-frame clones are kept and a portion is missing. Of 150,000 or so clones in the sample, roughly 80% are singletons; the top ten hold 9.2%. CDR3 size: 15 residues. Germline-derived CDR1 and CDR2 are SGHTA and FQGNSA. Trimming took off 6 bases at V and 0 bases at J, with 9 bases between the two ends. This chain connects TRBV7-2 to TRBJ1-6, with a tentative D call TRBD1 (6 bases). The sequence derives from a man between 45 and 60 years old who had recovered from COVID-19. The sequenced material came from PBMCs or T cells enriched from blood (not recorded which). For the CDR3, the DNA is TGTGCCAGCAGGGGGGCCAGCTCCTATAATTCACCCCTCCACTTT. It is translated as CASRGASSYNSPLHF. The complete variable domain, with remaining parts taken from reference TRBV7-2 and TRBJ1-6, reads GAGVSQSPSNKVTEKGKDVELRCDPISGHTALYWYRQSLGQGLEFLIYFQGNSAPDKSGLPSDRFSAERTGGSVSTLTIQRTQQEDSAVYLCASRGASSYNSPLHFGNGTRLTVT.